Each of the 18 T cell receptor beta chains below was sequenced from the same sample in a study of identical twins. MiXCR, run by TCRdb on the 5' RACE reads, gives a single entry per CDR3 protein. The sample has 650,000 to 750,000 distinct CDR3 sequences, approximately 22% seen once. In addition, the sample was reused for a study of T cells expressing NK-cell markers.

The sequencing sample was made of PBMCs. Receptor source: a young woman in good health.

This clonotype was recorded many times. The CDR3: CASSQVRAPADTQYF. CDR3 nucleotide sequence: TGCGCCAGCAGCCAAGTACGGGCCCCCGCAGATACGCAGTATTTT. This sequence joins TRBV4-3 and TRBJ2-3; no clear D gene. Germline loops: CDR1 LGHNA, CDR2 YSLEER. V was trimmed by 1 base and J by 4 bases, leaving 12 bases between them. This CDR3 comprises 15 residues.

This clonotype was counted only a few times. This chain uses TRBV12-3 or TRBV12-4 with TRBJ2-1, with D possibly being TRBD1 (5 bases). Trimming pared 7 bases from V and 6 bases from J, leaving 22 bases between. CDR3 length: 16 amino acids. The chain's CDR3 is CASTHKRRGRPNEQFF. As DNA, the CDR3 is TGTGCCAGCACTCACAAAAGAAGGGGCCGTCCCAATGAGCAGTTCTTC.

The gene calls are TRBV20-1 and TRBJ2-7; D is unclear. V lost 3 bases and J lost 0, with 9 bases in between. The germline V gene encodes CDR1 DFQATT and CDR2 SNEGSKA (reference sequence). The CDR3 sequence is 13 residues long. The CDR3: CSASIQGSYEQYF. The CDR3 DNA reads TGCAGTGCTAGCATACAAGGCTCCTACGAGCAGTACTTC.

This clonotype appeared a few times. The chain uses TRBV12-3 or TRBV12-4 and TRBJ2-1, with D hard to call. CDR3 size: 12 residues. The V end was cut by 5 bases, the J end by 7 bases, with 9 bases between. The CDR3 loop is CASSHPYNEQFF. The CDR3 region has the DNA TGTGCCAGCAGTCACCCATATAATGAGCAGTTCTTC.

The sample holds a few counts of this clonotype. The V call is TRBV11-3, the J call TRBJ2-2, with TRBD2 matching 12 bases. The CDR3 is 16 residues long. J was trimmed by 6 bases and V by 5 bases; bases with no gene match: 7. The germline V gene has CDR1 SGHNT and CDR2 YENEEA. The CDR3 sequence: CASSTLAGGSPGELFF. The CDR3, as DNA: TGTGCCAGCAGCACCCTAGCGGGAGGGAGCCCCGGGGAGCTGTTTTTT.

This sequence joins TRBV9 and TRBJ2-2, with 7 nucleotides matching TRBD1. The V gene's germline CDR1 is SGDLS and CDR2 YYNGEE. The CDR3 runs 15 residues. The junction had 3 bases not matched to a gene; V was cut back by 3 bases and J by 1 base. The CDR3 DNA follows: TGTGCCAGCAGCGCCGGGGACAGGAACACCGGGGAGCTGTTTTTT. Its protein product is CASSAGDRNTGELFF.

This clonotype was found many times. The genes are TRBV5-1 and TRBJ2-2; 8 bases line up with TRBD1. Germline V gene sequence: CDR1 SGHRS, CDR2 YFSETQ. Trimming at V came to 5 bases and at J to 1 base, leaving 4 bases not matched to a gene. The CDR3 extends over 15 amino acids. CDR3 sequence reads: CASRGGTGNTGELFF. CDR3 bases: TGCGCCAGCAGAGGGGGGACAGGGAACACCGGGGAGCTGTTTTTT.

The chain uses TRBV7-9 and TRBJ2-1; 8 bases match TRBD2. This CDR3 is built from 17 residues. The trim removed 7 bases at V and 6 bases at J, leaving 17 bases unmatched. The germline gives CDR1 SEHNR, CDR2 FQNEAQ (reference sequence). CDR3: CASTHPWGLAGVNEQFF. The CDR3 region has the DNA TGTGCCAGCACCCACCCCTGGGGGCTAGCGGGCGTCAATGAGCAGTTCTTC.

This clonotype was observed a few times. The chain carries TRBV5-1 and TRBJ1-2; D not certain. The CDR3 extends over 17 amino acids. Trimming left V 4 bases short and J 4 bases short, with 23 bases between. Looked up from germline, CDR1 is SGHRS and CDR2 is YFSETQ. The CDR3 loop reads CASSQTGPDGSVYGYTF. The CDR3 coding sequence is TGCGCCAGCAGCCAGACCGGTCCAGATGGGAGCGTCTATGGCTACACCTTC.

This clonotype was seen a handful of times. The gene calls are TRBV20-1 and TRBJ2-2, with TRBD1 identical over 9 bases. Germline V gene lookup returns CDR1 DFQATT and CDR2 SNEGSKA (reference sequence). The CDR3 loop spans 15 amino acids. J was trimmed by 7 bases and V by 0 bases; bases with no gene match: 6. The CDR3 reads CSARDYRGPHGELFF. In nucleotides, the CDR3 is TGCAGTGCTAGAGACTACAGGGGGCCCCACGGGGAGCTGTTTTTT.

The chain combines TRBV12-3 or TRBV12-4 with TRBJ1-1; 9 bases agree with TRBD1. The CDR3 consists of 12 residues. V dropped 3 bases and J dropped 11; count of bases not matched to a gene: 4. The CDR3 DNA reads TGTGCCAGCAGTTTGAGTGGACAGGGGGCTTTCTTT. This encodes CASSLSGQGAFF.

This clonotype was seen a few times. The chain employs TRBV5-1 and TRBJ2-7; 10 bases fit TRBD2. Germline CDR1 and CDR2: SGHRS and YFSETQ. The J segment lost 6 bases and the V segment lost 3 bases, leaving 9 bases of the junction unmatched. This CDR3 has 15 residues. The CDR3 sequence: CASSSRTSGEGEQYF. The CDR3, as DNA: TGCGCCAGCAGCTCCCGGACTAGCGGTGAGGGCGAGCAGTACTTC.

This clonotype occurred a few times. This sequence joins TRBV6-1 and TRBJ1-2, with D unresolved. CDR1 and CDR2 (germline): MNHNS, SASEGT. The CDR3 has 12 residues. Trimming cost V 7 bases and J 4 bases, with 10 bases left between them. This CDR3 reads CASKNRGYGYTF. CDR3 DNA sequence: TGTGCCAGCAAAAATCGGGGCTATGGCTACACCTTC.

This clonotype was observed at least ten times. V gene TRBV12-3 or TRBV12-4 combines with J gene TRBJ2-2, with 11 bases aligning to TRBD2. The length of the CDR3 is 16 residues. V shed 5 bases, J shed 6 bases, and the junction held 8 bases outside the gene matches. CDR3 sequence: CASSPLAGGPPGELFF. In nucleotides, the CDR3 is TGTGCCAGCAGTCCATTAGCGGGGGGGCCGCCCGGGGAGCTGTTTTTT.

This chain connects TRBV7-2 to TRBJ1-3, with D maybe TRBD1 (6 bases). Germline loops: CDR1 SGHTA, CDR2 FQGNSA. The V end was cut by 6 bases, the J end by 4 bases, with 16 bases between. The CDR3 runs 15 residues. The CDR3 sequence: CASREQGFSGNTIYF. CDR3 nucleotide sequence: TGTGCCAGCAGAGAACAGGGATTCTCGGGAAACACCATATATTTT. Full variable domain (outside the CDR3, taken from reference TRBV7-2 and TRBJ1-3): GAGVSQSPSNKVTEKGKDVELRCDPISGHTALYWYRQSLGQGLEFLIYFQGNSAPDKSGLPSDRFSAERTGGSVSTLTIQRTQQEDSAVYLCASREQGFSGNTIYFGEGSWLTVV.

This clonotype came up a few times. The CDR3 DNA follows: TGCAGTGCTTCTCAAGGCCTTAGCACAGATACGCAGTATTTT. Translating it yields CSASQGLSTDTQYF. The genes are TRBV20-1 and TRBJ2-3, with no clear D. The V end was cut by 5 bases, the J end by 0 bases, with 12 bases between. Looked up from germline, CDR1 is DFQATT and CDR2 is SNEGSKA (reference sequence). CDR3 size: 14 residues.

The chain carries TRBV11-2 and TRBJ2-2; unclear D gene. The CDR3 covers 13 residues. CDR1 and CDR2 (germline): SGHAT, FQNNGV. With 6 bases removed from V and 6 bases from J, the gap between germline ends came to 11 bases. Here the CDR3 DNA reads TGTGCCAGCAGTGAAAGGGTTGCCGGGGAGCTGTTTTTT. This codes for CASSERVAGELFF.

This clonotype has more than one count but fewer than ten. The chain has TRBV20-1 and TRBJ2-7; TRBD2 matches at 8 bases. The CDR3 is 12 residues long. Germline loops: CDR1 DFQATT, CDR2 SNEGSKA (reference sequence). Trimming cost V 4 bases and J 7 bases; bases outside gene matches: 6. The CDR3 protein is CSANREGREQYF. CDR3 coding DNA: TGCAGTGCTAACCGGGAGGGCCGGGAGCAGTACTTC.